This TCR beta chain was found in a study of blood T cell repertoires in COVID-19. The wider study: Acute and convalescent COVID-19 samples came from the United States, Italy and Spain.

The CDR3 loop spans 16 amino acids. CDR1 is KGHSH, CDR2 LQKENI, per germline. The V and J ends lost 2 bases and 5 bases respectively, with 18 bases between them. Methods used by the authors: Reference gene primer amplification gave nucleated cell count estimates. Sequencing was performed with immunoSEQ multiplex PCR; in TCRdb, only in-frame clones are kept and a portion is missing. V and J calls and clone size follow that table, whereas D and trimming were derived from the DNA. The table shows under 300,000 clones, with 75% to 90% occurring only once. Cohorts were determined from participant-reported clinical history. Before being deemed recovered, Cohort 3 donors had two negative PCRs, clearance, or symptom resolution.

The sequenced material came from PBMCs or T cells enriched from blood (not recorded which). This chain uses TRBV18 with TRBJ2-5, with unresolved D. The TCR was taken from a woman aged 18-29 years who had recovered from COVID-19. For the CDR3, the DNA is TGTGCCAGCTCACCAAACAGCCCCGATCTTATGGAGACCCAGTACTTC. Residues: CASSPNSPDLMETQYF. The full variable domain, rest sourced from reference TRBV18 and TRBJ2-5, is NAGVMQNPRHLVRRRGQEARLRCSPMKGHSHVYWYRQLPEEGLKFMVYLQKENIIDESGMPKERFSAEFPKEGPSILRIQQVVRGDSAAYFCASSPNSPDLMETQYFGPGTRLLVL.